The 29 T cell receptor beta chains in this list originate from one sample, sequenced in a study of blood T cell repertoires in COVID-19. The assay was immunoSEQ multiplex PCR, and TCRdb's table has in-frame clones only and misses some. The sample holds around 250,000 clones, 86% seen once. The sequenced material came from PBMCs or T cells enriched from blood (not recorded which). The receptors originated from a woman between 50 and 59 years old who had recovered from COVID-19.

The genes are TRBV29-1 and TRBJ2-7; possible D gene TRBD2, 6 bases. The CDR3 extends over 15 amino acids. Germline CDR1 and CDR2: SQVTM and ANQGSEA. V lost 0 bases to trimming and J lost 0 bases, with 12 bases between them. The CDR3 region has the DNA TGCAGCGTTGAAGACGGCGGGGCAGGCTCCTACGAGCAGTACTTC. Encoded protein: CSVEDGGAGSYEQYF.

This clone was picked up one time. This chain links TRBV12-3 or TRBV12-4 with TRBJ1-1, with unresolved D. The V and J ends lost 5 bases and 3 bases respectively, with 10 bases between them. The CDR3 runs to 13 residues. The CDR3 sequence is CASSVMSDTEAFF. DNA of the CDR3: TGTGCCAGCAGTGTTATGTCGGACACTGAAGCTTTCTTT.

This chain joins TRBV3-1 (or the pseudogene TRBV3-2) and TRBJ2-3; 12 positions match TRBD2. This CDR3 contains 19 residues. Germline CDR1 reads LGHDT; CDR2 reads YNNKEL (reference sequence). Germline trimming cut 1 base from V and 0 bases from J; bases unmatched to any gene: 8. The CDR3 bases are TGTGCCAGCAGCCAAGGGACTAGCGGGGCCAAACCAAGCACAGATACGCAGTATTTT. Protein: CASSQGTSGAKPSTDTQYF.

This sequence joins TRBV27 and TRBJ2-1, with TRBD2 matching over 12 bases. The J segment lost 9 bases and the V segment lost 7 bases, leaving 10 bases of the junction unmatched. This CDR3 spans 15 amino acids. CDR1 and CDR2 from the germline V gene are MNHEY and SMNVEV (reference sequence). The CDR3 coding sequence is TGTGCCAGCACCCGACTAGCGGGGGCCCGGGGTGAGCAGTTCTTC. It codes for CASTRLAGARGEQFF.

The chain uses TRBV28 and TRBJ1-4; 10 bases line up with TRBD1. The CDR3 extends over 16 amino acids. J lost 3 bases, V lost 6 bases, and 7 bases had no gene match. The V gene's germline CDR1 is MDHEN and CDR2 SYDVKM. The CDR3 here is CASSPGQGSANEKLFF. DNA of the CDR3: TGTGCCAGCAGCCCGGGACAGGGGTCAGCTAATGAAAAACTGTTTTTT.

This chain joins TRBV2 and TRBJ1-2; possibly TRBD1 for D (5 bases). There are 14 residues in the CDR3. V lost 3 bases, J lost 4 bases, and 12 bases lay in between. In germline, CDR1 is SNHLY, CDR2 FYNNEI. CDR3 nucleotide sequence: TGTGCCAGCAGTGAGGACAAGGCGGTCTATGGCTACACCTTC. As protein: CASSEDKAVYGYTF. The whole variable domain, remainder taken from reference TRBV2 and TRBJ1-2, is EPEVTQTPSHQVTQMGQEVILRCVPISNHLYFYWYRQILGQKVEFLVSFYNNEISEKSEIFDDQFSVERPDGSNFTLKIRSTKLEDSAMYFCASSEDKAVYGYTFGSGTRLTVV.

The chain is built from TRBV7-2 and TRBJ2-1, with D tentatively TRBD1 (6 bases). CDR1 is SGHTA and CDR2 is FQGNSA in the germline V gene. Trimming shortened V by 5 bases and J by 4 bases, and 15 bases separated the two germline ends. The CDR3 spans 15 residues. The CDR3 nucleotides read TGTGCCAGCAGCCCAAGCCGGGACACATACAATGAGCAGTTCTTC. It yields the protein CASSPSRDTYNEQFF.

The chain joins TRBV9 to TRBJ2-3; 9 bases are shared with TRBD2. V lost 7 bases and J lost 1; bases outside the gene matches: 4. This CDR3 contains 14 residues. Germline CDR1 reads SGDLS; CDR2 reads YYNGEE. This CDR3 is CASGQREGTDTQYF. DNA of the CDR3: TGTGCCAGCGGCCAGCGGGAGGGCACAGATACGCAGTATTTT.

The CDR3 nucleotides read TGCGCCAGCAGCGTGGACAGTCGGGAAAAACTGTTTTTT. As protein: CASSVDSREKLFF. The chain employs TRBV5-1 and TRBJ1-4; D possibly corresponds to TRBD1 (6 bases). Germline V lookup: CDR1 SGHRS, CDR2 YFSETQ. CDR3 length equals 13 residues. V lost 4 bases and J lost 8, with 12 bases in between.

V gene TRBV4-3 combines with J gene TRBJ2-5; TRBD2 agrees at 10 bases. V dropped 2 bases and J dropped 1; count of bases not matched to a gene: 1. Germline V gene data show CDR1 as LGHNA and CDR2 as YSLEER. CDR3 length: 15 residues. This chain's CDR3 is CASSQQRGGQETQYF. The CDR3 region has the DNA TGCGCCAGCAGCCAACAGCGGGGGGGCCAAGAGACCCAGTACTTC.

The rearrangement links TRBV18 to TRBJ2-3; 8 bases are shared with TRBD2. CDR3 length: 15 amino acids. Germline V lookup: CDR1 KGHSH, CDR2 LQKENI. With V trimmed by 6 bases and J by 3 bases, 8 bases remained unmatched. Here the CDR3 DNA reads TGTGCCAGCTCGTCCTTTAGCGGGGCGACAGATACGCAGTATTTT. Amino acid sequence: CASSSFSGATDTQYF.

A few counts support this clone. The chain couples TRBV11-3 to TRBJ1-3, with no clear D. Germline lookup yields CDR1 SGHNT and CDR2 YENEEA. The V end lost 5 bases, the J end lost 0 bases, and 8 bases lay between the germline ends. The CDR3 runs to 14 residues. The DNA for the CDR3 is TGTGCCAGCAGCGCTAGTAGCTCTGGAAACACCATATATTTT. It codes for CASSASSSGNTIYF.

This clone was detected a few times. This chain joins TRBV4-1 and TRBJ2-5, with D possibly matching TRBD1 (6 bases). The CDR3 contains 15 residues. CDR1 is MGHRA and CDR2 is YSYEKL in the germline V gene. Trimming removed 4 bases from V and 5 bases from J, with 17 bases in between. Here the CDR3 reads CASSPHGGVGETQYF. In DNA, the CDR3 is TGCGCCAGCAGCCCTCATGGGGGCGTGGGGGAGACCCAGTACTTC.

This chain uses TRBV3-1 (or the pseudogene TRBV3-2) with TRBJ1-4; D not resolved. This CDR3 is built from 15 residues. Germline V gene data show CDR1 as LGHDT and CDR2 as YNNKEL (reference sequence). V gave up 1 base and J gave up 8 bases, with 14 bases separating them. The CDR3 sequence: CASSQATGGKEKLFF. The CDR3 nucleotides read TGTGCCAGCAGCCAAGCGACCGGAGGAAAAGAAAAACTGTTTTTT.

The V gene is TRBV28, the J gene TRBJ2-1, with TRBD2 matching over 10 bases. This CDR3 comprises 17 residues. The V gene's germline CDR1 is MDHEN and CDR2 SYDVKM. V lost 4 bases, J lost 8 bases, and 14 bases stayed unmatched. The CDR3 sequence: CASSSRWLAGVGDEQFF. CDR3 nucleotide sequence: TGTGCCAGCAGTTCGAGGTGGCTAGCGGGAGTGGGGGATGAGCAGTTCTTC.

The rearrangement uses TRBV28 and TRBJ2-7; D possibly corresponds to TRBD2 (6 bases). From germline, CDR1 is MDHEN and CDR2 SYDVKM. This CDR3 has 14 amino acids. Between the trimmed V and J ends, which lost 8 bases and 4 bases, there was a span of 18 bases. CDR3 residues: CASSLGRDWYEQYF. For the CDR3, the DNA is TGTGCCAGCTCCCTGGGGCGGGATTGGTACGAGCAGTACTTC.

This chain uses TRBV7-2 with TRBJ2-5; 10 bases map to TRBD1. Germline V CDR1 and CDR2: SGHTA, FQGNSA. The trim removed 2 bases at V and 3 bases at J, leaving 12 bases unmatched. The CDR3 consists of 18 residues. Here the CDR3 reads CASSLFPDSTGGEETQYF. DNA of the CDR3: TGTGCCAGCAGCTTATTCCCGGACTCGACAGGGGGCGAAGAGACCCAGTACTTC.

This chain connects TRBV4-3 to TRBJ2-1; D call uncertain. V lost 1 base and J 5 bases, leaving 9 bases between the germline ends. This CDR3 spans 14 amino acids. The germline gives CDR1 LGHNA, CDR2 YSLEER. This chain's CDR3 is CASSQGEVNNEQFF. The CDR3 coding sequence is TGCGCCAGCAGCCAAGGTGAGGTTAACAATGAGCAGTTCTTC.

This chain uses TRBV6-5 with TRBJ1-1; a possible D gene is TRBD1 (6 bases). Germline CDR1 MNHEY, CDR2 SVGAGI. This CDR3 comprises 13 residues. V was cut by 7 bases and J by 1 base, with 10 bases left in between. The CDR3 DNA is TGTGCCAGCACTAGACAGGCGAACACTGAAGCTTTCTTT. Encoded protein: CASTRQANTEAFF.

This chain links TRBV7-3 with TRBJ1-2, with no clear D. The V end was cut by 5 bases, the J end by 7 bases, with 14 bases between. Per the germline V gene, CDR1 is SGHTA and CDR2 is FQGTGA. This CDR3 is built from 13 residues. CDR3 protein: CASSKLQTSGYTF. CDR3 in DNA: TGTGCCAGCAGCAAACTTCAGACTTCTGGCTACACCTTC.

The genes are TRBV24-1 and TRBJ2-3; 9 nucleotides agree with TRBD1. CDR1 KGHDR and CDR2 SFDVKD come from the germline V gene. Unmatched junction bases numbered 7, after V lost 3 bases and J lost 4 bases. The CDR3 contains 16 residues. The CDR3 is CATSDRRQGGADTQYF. The CDR3 nucleotides read TGTGCCACCAGTGATCGACGACAGGGGGGAGCAGATACGCAGTATTTT.

The genes are TRBV7-9 and TRBJ1-2, with 9 nucleotides matching TRBD1. The germline V gene has CDR1 SEHNR and CDR2 FQNEAQ (reference sequence). With V trimmed by 5 bases and J by 6 bases, 4 bases remained unmatched. The CDR3 spans 13 residues. The CDR3 DNA follows: TGTGCCAGCAGCCTCACAGGGGGCGATGGCTACACCTTC. Protein sequence: CASSLTGGDGYTF.

This chain joins TRBV5-1 and TRBJ1-1; D ambiguous. The CDR3 length is 13 residues. Germline assignment: CDR1 SGHRS and CDR2 YFSETQ. V lost 4 bases, J lost 0 bases, and 7 bases lay in between. The CDR3 protein is CASSLEMNTEAFF. The CDR3 nucleotides are TGCGCCAGCAGCCTAGAAATGAACACTGAAGCTTTCTTT.

The J gene is TRBJ2-1, the V gene TRBV27; tentatively, D is TRBD2 (7 bases). The CDR3 spans 18 residues. V was trimmed by 3 bases and J by 10 bases, leaving 28 bases between them. Germline V gene lookup returns CDR1 MNHEY and CDR2 SMNVEV (reference sequence). The CDR3 DNA reads TGTGCCAGCAGTTTCGCGGGGGCCTTGGCAGTCCCCTACAGGGAGCAGTTCTTC. The encoded protein is CASSFAGALAVPYREQFF.

The chain couples TRBV6-2 or TRBV6-3 to TRBJ1-5; a possible D gene is TRBD1 (5 bases). CDR3 size: 15 residues. Deletions cut 5 bases from V and 0 bases from J, with 11 bases between. The germline V gene encodes CDR1 MNHEY and CDR2 SVGEGT. Here the CDR3 DNA reads TGTGCCAGCAGTCGACAGATTCTTAGCAATCAGCCCCAGCATTTT. Its translation is CASSRQILSNQPQHF.

The CDR3 reads CASSYEAEGSHEQYF. The CDR3, as DNA: TGTGCCAGCAGCTACGAGGCAGAGGGTTCCCACGAGCAGTACTTC. V usage is TRBV27 and J usage is TRBJ2-7, with D maybe TRBD2 (5 bases). Germline assignment: CDR1 MNHEY and CDR2 SMNVEV (reference sequence). V gave up 6 bases and J gave up 5 bases, with 20 bases separating them. The CDR3 is 15 amino acids.

This clone was recorded only once. The rearrangement links TRBV6-5 to TRBJ1-5; TRBD1 might be the D (5 bases). Germline assignment: CDR1 MNHEY and CDR2 SVGAGI. Trimming cost V 1 base and J 6 bases, with 13 bases left between them. The CDR3 has 15 amino acids. CDR3 loop: CASSYFQGASQPQHF. The CDR3 nucleotides are TGTGCCAGCAGTTACTTCCAAGGGGCCTCTCAGCCCCAGCATTTT.

Written as DNA, the CDR3 is TGTGCCAGCAGTGAAGGAGGTCAGGGGCCGTGGGGTGGCTACACCTTC. Its translation: CASSEGGQGPWGGYTF. This chain joins TRBV2 and TRBJ1-2; perhaps TRBD1 as D (6 bases). The CDR3 runs to 16 residues. From germline, CDR1 is SNHLY and CDR2 FYNNEI. V was shortened by 1 base and J by 7 bases, with 19 bases between the two germline ends. The full variable domain, in which reference TRBV2 and TRBJ1-2 provide the parts outside the CDR3, is EPEVTQTPSHQVTQMGQEVILRCVPISNHLYFYWYRQILGQKVEFLVSFYNNEISEKSEIFDDQFSVERPDGSNFTLKIRSTKLEDSAMYFCASSEGGQGPWGGYTFGSGTRLTVV.

This sequence joins TRBV7-2 and TRBJ2-5, with TRBD1 matching 7 bases. Per germline, CDR1 SGHTA and CDR2 FQGNSA. The CDR3 extends over 12 amino acids. V gave up 5 bases and J gave up 13 bases; unmatched junction bases: 10. CDR3 in amino acids: CASSDTGAVWYF. As DNA, the CDR3 is TGTGCCAGCAGCGATACAGGGGCGGTTTGGTACTTC.